The 10 T cell receptor beta chains below were found in one sample sequenced in a study of vaccination and CD4 T cells after COVID-19. Treatment here: roughly 10-day PBMC culture with coronavirus spike peptide pools or control peptides (ViraFEST assay). These TCRs' antigens remain unknown. The assay that was used to sequence DNA from cultured CD4+ T cells was the Oncomine TCR Beta short-read assay. One entry per CDR3 protein results from TCRdb running MiXCR on the PCR reads. The data hold around 15,000 distinct CDR3 sequences, with 40% to 65% observed a single time. This specimen consisted of CD4+ T cells from blood, cultured in vitro, obtained before SARS-CoV-2 vaccination. These TCRs come from a human donor who had recovered from COVID-19.

The chain recombines TRBV7-9 with TRBJ2-5; 10 bases are shared with TRBD2. CDR1 is SEHNR, CDR2 FQNEAQ, per germline (reference sequence). Trimming at V came to 5 bases and at J to 5 bases, leaving 5 bases not matched to a gene. The CDR3 consists of 14 residues. The CDR3 sequence: CASSRSGRGETQYF. The CDR3 DNA is TGTGCCAGCAGCCGGAGCGGGAGGGGTGAGACCCAGTACTTC.

This chain connects TRBV24-1 to TRBJ2-5; 12 nucleotides agree with TRBD2. Germline CDR1 KGHDR, CDR2 SFDVKD. Trimming at V came to 7 bases and at J to 5 bases, leaving 7 bases not matched to a gene. This CDR3 is 15 amino acids long. The CDR3 sequence is CATSLAGGPGETQYF. CDR3 nucleotide sequence: TGTGCCACCAGCCTAGCGGGAGGGCCTGGGGAGACCCAGTACTTC.

This clonotype has just a few counts. This chain links TRBV7-9 with TRBJ1-2, with no clear D. The germline CDR1 and CDR2 sequences are SEHNR and FQNEAQ (reference sequence). The length of the CDR3 is 15 residues. Trimming left V 3 bases short and J 2 bases short, with 13 bases between. The CDR3 sequence: CASSFNSASNYGYTF. The CDR3 bases are TGTGCCAGCAGCTTCAACAGCGCCTCGAACTATGGCTACACCTTC.

For the CDR3, the DNA is TGTGCCAGCAGCGTAGACAGGGGGCAGAACACCGGGGAGCTGTTTTTT. Amino acids: CASSVDRGQNTGELFF. The chain links TRBV7-2 to TRBJ2-2; 10 bases are a match to TRBD1. Germline CDR1 is SGHTA and CDR2 is FQGNSA. This CDR3 has 16 amino acids. V shed 5 bases and J 1 base; nucleotides not matched to a gene: 4.

A single count supports this clonotype. This chain connects TRBV29-1 to TRBJ1-2, with D uncertain. The CDR3 runs 13 residues. CDR1 is SQVTM and CDR2 is ANQGSEA in the germline V gene. Trimming took 6 bases from V and 7 from J, leaving 18 bases between them. CDR3 nucleotide sequence: TGCAGCGTGAACCTAGACCGGTACGGTGGCTACACCTTC. Translation gives CSVNLDRYGGYTF.

The chain is built from TRBV20-1 and TRBJ1-1; D is perhaps TRBD1 (5 bases). Germline CDR1 is DFQATT and CDR2 is SNEGSKA (reference sequence). The CDR3 extends over 16 amino acids. V was trimmed by 2 bases and J by 0 bases, leaving 16 bases between them. The CDR3: CSARPTGDGLNTEAFF. DNA of the CDR3: TGCAGTGCTAGACCGACGGGGGATGGGTTGAACACTGAAGCTTTCTTT.

This sequence joins TRBV7-8 and TRBJ2-5; perhaps D is TRBD1 or TRBD2 (6 bases each). The CDR3 is 15 amino acids. In germline, CDR1 is SGHVS, CDR2 FQNEAQ. V shed 5 bases and J shed 2 bases, with 15 bases lying between them. The CDR3 sequence is CASSPIRGGQETQYF. The CDR3 DNA is TGTGCCAGCAGCCCCATCAGGGGAGGACAAGAGACCCAGTACTTC. Using reference TRBV7-8 and TRBJ2-5 for the parts outside the CDR3, the full variable domain is GAGVSQSPRYKVAKRGQDVALRCDPISGHVSLFWYQQALGQGPEFLTYFQNEAQLDKSGLPSDRFFAERPEGSVSTLKIQRTQQEDSAVYLCASSPIRGGQETQYFGPGTRLLVL.

CDR3 sequence reads: CASRGDDQPQHF. The CDR3 nucleotides read TGTGCCAGCAGGGGCGATGATCAGCCCCAGCATTTT. The chain uses TRBV2 and TRBJ1-5, with D unresolved. Looked up from germline, CDR1 is SNHLY and CDR2 is FYNNEI. The V gene lost 6 bases and the J gene lost 5 bases, with 8 bases spanning the gap. The CDR3 extends over 12 amino acids.

This clonotype was seen just once. V gene TRBV6-1 combines with J gene TRBJ2-5; D might be TRBD2 (7 bases). The CDR3 is 15 amino acids. V was trimmed by 9 bases and J by 5 bases, leaving 22 bases between them. Germline V gives CDR1 MNHNS, CDR2 SASEGT. CDR3 region: CASPAWRGGLETQYF. The CDR3 nucleotides read TGTGCCAGTCCCGCCTGGAGGGGGGGCCTTGAGACCCAGTACTTC.

The chain carries TRBV20-1 and TRBJ2-5; tentative D call: TRBD2 (5 bases). Trimming pared 1 base from V and 1 base from J, leaving 25 bases between. Germline CDR1 and CDR2: DFQATT and SNEGSKA (reference sequence). This CDR3 spans 19 amino acids. The CDR3 spells CSARGVGLGLLGVQETQYF. DNA for the CDR3: TGCAGTGCTAGAGGTGTGGGTTTGGGCTTGCTCGGGGTCCAAGAGACCCAGTACTTC.